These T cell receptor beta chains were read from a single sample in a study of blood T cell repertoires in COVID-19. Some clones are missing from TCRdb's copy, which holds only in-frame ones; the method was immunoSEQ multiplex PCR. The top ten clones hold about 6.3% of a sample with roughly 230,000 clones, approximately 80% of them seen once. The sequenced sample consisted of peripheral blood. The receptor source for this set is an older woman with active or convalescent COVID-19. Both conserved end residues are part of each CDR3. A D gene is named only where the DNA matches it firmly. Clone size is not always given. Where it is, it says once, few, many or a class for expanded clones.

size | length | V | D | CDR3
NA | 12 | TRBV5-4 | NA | CASSLRTNEQYF
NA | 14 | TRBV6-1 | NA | CASSESLIDIGYTF
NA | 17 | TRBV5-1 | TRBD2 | CASSGATSGSQGTVQYF
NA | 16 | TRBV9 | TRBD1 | CASSVGMDRALRAQYF
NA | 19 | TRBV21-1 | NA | CASSKVAGLAELSTDTQYF
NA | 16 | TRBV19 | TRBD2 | CASSIEGLAGESTQYF
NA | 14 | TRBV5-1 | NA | CASSLDGRGNEQFF
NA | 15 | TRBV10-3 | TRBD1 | CAISQDREVTDTQYF
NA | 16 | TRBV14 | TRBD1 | CASSPRRTGEWDGYTF
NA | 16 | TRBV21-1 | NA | CASSRLGGLGTDTQYF
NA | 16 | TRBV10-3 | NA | CAISEGQTLATDTQYF
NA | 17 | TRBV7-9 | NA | CASSPTGGSPSGNTIYF
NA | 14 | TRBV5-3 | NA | CARSPGLDWTEAFF
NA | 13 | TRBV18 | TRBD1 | CASSGTDDQPQHF
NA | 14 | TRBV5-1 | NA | CASRDPGAADTQYF
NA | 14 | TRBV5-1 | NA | CASSLDRANTEAFF
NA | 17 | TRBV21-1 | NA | CASSKASGSALCQPQHF
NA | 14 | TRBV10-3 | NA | CAISESYGANEAFF
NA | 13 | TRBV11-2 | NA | CASSPITGNTIYF
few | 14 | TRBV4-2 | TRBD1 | CASSQEQGRPEAFF
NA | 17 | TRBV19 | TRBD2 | CASSRLRSSGRGNEQFF
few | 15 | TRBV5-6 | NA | CASSFYMSSGNTIYF
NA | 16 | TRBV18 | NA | CASSPNPIQNTGELFF
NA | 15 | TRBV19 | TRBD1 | CASSGQGWGEETQYF